The 6 T cell receptor beta chains reported below all come from one sample, sequenced in a study of T cell repertoires in cytomegalovirus infection. TCRdb processed the reads anew with MiXCR; each CDR3 protein has one entry. The sample records 250,000 or so distinct CDR3 sequences, about 15% being singletons. Sequenced: CD8+ T cells from PBMCs. The origin of the receptors is a human donor in good health (CMV status not recorded). Some clones in this sample may be carry-over from other donors' samples.

The gene calls are TRBV20-1 and TRBJ2-7, with D perhaps TRBD1 or TRBD2 (7 bases each). This CDR3 has 14 amino acids. Germline CDR1 is DFQATT and CDR2 is SNEGSKA (reference sequence). Trimming removed 5 bases from V and 4 bases from J, with 18 bases in between. The CDR3 DNA reads as TGCAGTGCTCAGGGGGAGGGTACCGGTTACGAGCAGTACTTC. The encoded protein is CSAQGEGTGYEQYF.

This clonotype was detected a few times. The chain recombines TRBV29-1 with TRBJ1-2, with D possibly TRBD1 on 6 matching bases. This CDR3 is built from 14 residues. Germline V gene data show CDR1 as SQVTM and CDR2 as ANQGSEA. Trimming left V 6 bases short and J 2 bases short, with 16 bases between. The CDR3 loop is CSVTGQQGNYGYTF. The CDR3 bases are TGCAGCGTCACAGGACAACAGGGAAACTATGGCTACACCTTC.

The table lists this clonotype with many counts. For the CDR3, the DNA is TGTGCCAGCAGCCCAGGACAGACCACAGATACGCAGTATTTT. Its protein product is CASSPGQTTDTQYF. This chain connects TRBV28 to TRBJ2-3; TRBD1 is a possible D gene (6 bases). Germline V lookup: CDR1 MDHEN, CDR2 SYDVKM. The ends were cut back, 6 bases at V and 2 bases at J, with 12 bases in the middle. The CDR3 consists of 14 residues.

A few counts support this clonotype. J is TRBJ2-3 and V is TRBV27; 9 nucleotides line up with TRBD2. Germline V gene lookup returns CDR1 MNHEY and CDR2 SMNVEV (reference sequence). V trimming: 3 bases; J trimming: 2 bases; junction bases outside the gene matches: 9. This CDR3 has 17 amino acids. The CDR3 bases are TGTGCCAGCAGTTTTCAAAGCGGGGGGATCCTCACAGATACGCAGTATTTT. Translating gives CASSFQSGGILTDTQYF.

This clonotype was found once. The missing conserved phenylalanine or tryptophan at the end of this CDR3 makes a read error likely. The V and J genes are TRBV7-9 and TRBJ2-1, with D unclear. The CDR3 has 15 residues. Germline-derived CDR1 and CDR2 are SEHNR and FQNEAQ (reference sequence). V lost 1 base to trimming and J lost 1 base, with 8 bases between them. CDR3 bases: TGTGCCAGCAGCTTAGGCCGGCCTTCCTACAATGAGCAGTTCCTC. It specifies CASSLGRPSYNEQFL.

V and J are TRBV28 and TRBJ1-1, with 7 positions matching TRBD1. Trimming at V came to 3 bases and at J to 3 bases, leaving 4 bases not matched to a gene. The CDR3 length is 14 residues. The germline V gene encodes CDR1 MDHEN and CDR2 SYDVKM. CDR3 in amino acids: CASSLQGEDTEAFF. The CDR3, as DNA: TGTGCCAGCAGTTTGCAGGGGGAGGACACTGAAGCTTTCTTT. Full variable domain (missing parts from reference TRBV28 and TRBJ1-1): DVKVTQSSRYLVKRTGEKVFLECVQDMDHENMFWYRQDPGLGLRLIYFSYDVKMKEKGDIPEGYSVSREKKERFSLILESASTNQTSMYLCASSLQGEDTEAFFGQGTRLTVV.